This T cell receptor beta chain was sequenced for a study of CD8+ T cells in alopecia areata. Study in general: Treated patients were given 5 to 10 mg oral tofacitinib twice daily.

Treatment here: oral pan-JAK inhibitor, 5-10 mg twice daily. Researchers gathered lesional scalp punch biopsies and peripheral blood from patients with alopecia areata. A word on this clone: Its cognate antigen is unknown.

The V gene's germline CDR1 is SGHRS and CDR2 YFSETQ. The CDR3 extends over 15 amino acids. V was clipped by 0 bases and J by 4 bases, with 12 bases between them. Reverse transcribed after extraction, RNA yielded cDNA as the sequencing template. Sequencing used immunoSEQ multiplex PCR; TCRdb keeps in-frame clones, though not all of them. Here the sample spans 150,000 to 200,000 clones, about three fifths being singletons. Study-wide points: Treatment with tofacitinib significantly lowered scalp clonality and reduced expanded CD8+ clones among the top 100. Because one nonresponder was included, the link of baseline CD8+ expansion to response is considered uncertain.

Specimen: CD4+ T cells sorted from blood, collected around week 50, from a patient treated with tofacitinib. The receptor was derived from a human donor with alopecia areata. The chain links TRBV5-1 to TRBJ2-3; no definite D call. CDR3 amino acids: CASSLAAGRPDTQYF. Written as DNA, the CDR3 is TGCGCCAGCAGCTTGGCCGCCGGGCGACCAGATACGCAGTATTTT.